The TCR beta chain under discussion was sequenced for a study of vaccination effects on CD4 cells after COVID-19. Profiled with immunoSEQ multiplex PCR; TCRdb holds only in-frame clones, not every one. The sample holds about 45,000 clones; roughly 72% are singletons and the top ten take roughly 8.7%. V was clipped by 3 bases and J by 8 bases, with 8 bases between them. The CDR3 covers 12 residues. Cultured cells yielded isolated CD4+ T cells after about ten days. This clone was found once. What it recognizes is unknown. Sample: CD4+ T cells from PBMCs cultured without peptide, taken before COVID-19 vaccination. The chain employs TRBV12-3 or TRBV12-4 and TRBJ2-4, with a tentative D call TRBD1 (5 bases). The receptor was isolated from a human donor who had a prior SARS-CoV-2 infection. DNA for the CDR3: TGTGCCAGCAGTTTCAGGGATCACATTCAGTACTTC. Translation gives CASSFRDHIQYF.